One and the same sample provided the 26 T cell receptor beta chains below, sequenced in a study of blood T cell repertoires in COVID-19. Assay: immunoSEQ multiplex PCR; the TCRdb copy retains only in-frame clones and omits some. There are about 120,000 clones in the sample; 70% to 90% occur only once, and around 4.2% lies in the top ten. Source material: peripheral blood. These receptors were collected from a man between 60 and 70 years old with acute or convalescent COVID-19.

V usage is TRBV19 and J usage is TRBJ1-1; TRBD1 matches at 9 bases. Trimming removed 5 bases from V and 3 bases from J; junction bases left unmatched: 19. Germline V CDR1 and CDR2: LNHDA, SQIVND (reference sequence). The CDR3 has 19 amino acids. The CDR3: CASSLYPSATGGYDTEAFF. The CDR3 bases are TGTGCCAGTAGTCTCTATCCCTCGGCGACAGGGGGGTACGACACTGAAGCTTTCTTT.

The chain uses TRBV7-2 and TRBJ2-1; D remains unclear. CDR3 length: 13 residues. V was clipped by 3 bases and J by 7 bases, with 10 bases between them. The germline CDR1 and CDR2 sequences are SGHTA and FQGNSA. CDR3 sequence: CASSFEAGNEQFF. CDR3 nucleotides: TGTGCCAGCAGCTTCGAAGCCGGGAATGAGCAGTTCTTC. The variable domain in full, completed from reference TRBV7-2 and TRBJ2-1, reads GAGVSQSPSNKVTEKGKDVELRCDPISGHTALYWYRQSLGQGLEFLIYFQGNSAPDKSGLPSDRFSAERTGGSVSTLTIQRTQQEDSAVYLCASSFEAGNEQFFGPGTRLTVL.

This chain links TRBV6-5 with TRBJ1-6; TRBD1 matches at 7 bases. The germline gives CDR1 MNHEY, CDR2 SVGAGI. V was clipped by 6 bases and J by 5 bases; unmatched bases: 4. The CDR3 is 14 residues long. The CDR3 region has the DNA TGTGCCAGCAGCCGACAGGGTGATAATTCACCCCTCCACTTT. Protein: CASSRQGDNSPLHF.

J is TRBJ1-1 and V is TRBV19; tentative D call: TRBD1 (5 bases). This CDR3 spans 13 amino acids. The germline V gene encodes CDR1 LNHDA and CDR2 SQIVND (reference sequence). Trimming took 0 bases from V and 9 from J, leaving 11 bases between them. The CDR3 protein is CASSIDPGGKAFF. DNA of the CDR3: TGTGCCAGTAGTATAGATCCGGGGGGGAAAGCTTTCTTT. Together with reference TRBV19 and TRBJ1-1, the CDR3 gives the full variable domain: DGGITQSPKYLFRKEGQNVTLSCEQNLNHDAMYWYRQDPGQGLRLIYYSQIVNDFQKGDIAEGYSVSREKKESFPLTVTSAQKNPTAFYLCASSIDPGGKAFFGQGTRLTVV.

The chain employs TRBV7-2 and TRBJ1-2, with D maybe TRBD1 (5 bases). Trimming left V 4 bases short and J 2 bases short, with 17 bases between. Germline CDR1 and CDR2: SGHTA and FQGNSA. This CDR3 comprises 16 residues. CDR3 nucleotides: TGTGCCAGCAGCTCTGGGGGGGTAGAACCGAACTATGGCTACACCTTC. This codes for CASSSGGVEPNYGYTF.

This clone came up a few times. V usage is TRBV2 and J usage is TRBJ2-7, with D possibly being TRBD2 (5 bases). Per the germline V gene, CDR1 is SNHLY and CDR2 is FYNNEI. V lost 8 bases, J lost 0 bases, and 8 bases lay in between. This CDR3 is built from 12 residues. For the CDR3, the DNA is TGTGCCAGCGAGGGTAGCTCCTACGAGCAGTACTTC. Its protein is CASEGSSYEQYF.

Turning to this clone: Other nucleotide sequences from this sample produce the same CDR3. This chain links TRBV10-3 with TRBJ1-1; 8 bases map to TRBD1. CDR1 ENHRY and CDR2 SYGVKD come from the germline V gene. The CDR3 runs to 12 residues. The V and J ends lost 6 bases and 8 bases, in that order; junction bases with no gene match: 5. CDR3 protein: CAISTQGAEAFF. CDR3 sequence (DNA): TGTGCCATCAGCACCCAGGGGGCGGAAGCTTTCTTT.

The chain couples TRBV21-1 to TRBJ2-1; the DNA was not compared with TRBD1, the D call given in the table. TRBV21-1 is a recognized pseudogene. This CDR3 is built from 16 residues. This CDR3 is CASSAREEPGVSEQFF. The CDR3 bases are TGTGCCAGCAGCGCTCGAGAGGAACCAGGGGTCAGTGAGCAGTTCTTC.

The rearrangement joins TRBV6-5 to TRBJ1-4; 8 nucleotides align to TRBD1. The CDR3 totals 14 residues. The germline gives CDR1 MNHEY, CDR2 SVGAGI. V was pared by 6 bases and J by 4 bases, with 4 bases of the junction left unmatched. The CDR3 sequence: CASSPGQVNEKLFF. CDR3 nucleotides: TGTGCCAGCAGCCCGGGACAGGTTAATGAAAAACTGTTTTTT.

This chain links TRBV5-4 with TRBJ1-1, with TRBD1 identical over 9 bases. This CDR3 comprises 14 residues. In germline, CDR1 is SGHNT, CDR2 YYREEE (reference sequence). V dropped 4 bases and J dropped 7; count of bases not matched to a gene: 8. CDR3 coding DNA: TGTGCCAGCAGCAGGGGACAGGGCGACCTTGAAGCTTTCTTT. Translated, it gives CASSRGQGDLEAFF.

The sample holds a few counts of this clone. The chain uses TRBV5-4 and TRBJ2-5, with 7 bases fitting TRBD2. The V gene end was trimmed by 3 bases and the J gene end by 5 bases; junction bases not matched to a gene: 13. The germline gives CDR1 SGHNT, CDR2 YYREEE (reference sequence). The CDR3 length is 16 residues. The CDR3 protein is CASSYTGLVKGETQYF. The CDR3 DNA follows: TGTGCCAGCAGCTATACCGGACTAGTGAAGGGGGAGACCCAGTACTTC.

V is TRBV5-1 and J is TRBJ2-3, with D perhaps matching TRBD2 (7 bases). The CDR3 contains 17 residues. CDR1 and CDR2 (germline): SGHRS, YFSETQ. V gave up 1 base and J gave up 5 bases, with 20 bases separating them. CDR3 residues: CASSLSGGEWHRDTQYF. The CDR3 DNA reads TGCGCCAGCAGCTTGTCGGGGGGCGAGTGGCACAGAGATACGCAGTATTTT.

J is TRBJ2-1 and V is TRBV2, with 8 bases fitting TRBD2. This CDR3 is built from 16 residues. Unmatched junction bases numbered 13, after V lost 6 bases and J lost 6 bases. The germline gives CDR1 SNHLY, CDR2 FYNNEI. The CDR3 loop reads CASSFSGKGRGNEQFF. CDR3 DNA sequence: TGTGCCAGCAGCTTTAGCGGGAAAGGGAGAGGCAATGAGCAGTTCTTC.

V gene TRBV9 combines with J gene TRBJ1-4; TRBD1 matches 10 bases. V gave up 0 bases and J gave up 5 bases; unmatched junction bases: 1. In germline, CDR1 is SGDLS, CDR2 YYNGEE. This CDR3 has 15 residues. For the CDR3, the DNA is TGTGCCAGCAGCGTAGGGGGACAGGGGAATGAAAAACTGTTTTTT. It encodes CASSVGGQGNEKLFF. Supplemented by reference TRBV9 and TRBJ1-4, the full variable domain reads DSGVTQTPKHLITATGQRVTLRCSPRSGDLSVYWYQQSLDQGLQFLIQYYNGEERAKGNILERFSAQQFPDLHSELNLSSLELGDSALYFCASSVGGQGNEKLFFGSGTQLSVL.

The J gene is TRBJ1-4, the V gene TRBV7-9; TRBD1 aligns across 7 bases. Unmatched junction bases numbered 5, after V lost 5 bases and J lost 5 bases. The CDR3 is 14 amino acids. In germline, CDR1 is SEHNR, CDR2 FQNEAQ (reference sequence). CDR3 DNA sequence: TGTGCCAGCAGCCCAGGACAGGCCAATGAAAAACTGTTTTTT. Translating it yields CASSPGQANEKLFF.

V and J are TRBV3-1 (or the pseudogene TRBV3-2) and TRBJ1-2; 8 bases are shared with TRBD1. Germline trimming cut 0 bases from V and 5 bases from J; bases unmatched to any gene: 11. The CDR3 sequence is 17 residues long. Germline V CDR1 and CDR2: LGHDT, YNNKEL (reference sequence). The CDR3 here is CASSQEGLSGGRYGYTF. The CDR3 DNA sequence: TGTGCCAGCAGCCAAGAGGGACTGTCAGGGGGCAGATATGGCTACACCTTC.

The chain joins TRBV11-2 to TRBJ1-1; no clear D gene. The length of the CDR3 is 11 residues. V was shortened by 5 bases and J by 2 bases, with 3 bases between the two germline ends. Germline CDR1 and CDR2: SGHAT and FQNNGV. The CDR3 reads CASSRNTEAFF. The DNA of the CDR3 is TGTGCCAGCAGCCGTAACACTGAAGCTTTCTTT.

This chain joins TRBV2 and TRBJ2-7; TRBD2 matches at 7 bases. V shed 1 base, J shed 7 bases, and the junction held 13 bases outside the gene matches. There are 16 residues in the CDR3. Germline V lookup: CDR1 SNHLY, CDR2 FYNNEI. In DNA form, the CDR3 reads TGTGCCAGCAGTGAAGGCTACGGACTAGAAAGGGATGAGCAGTACTTC. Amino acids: CASSEGYGLERDEQYF. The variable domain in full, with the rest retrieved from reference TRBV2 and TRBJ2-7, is EPEVTQTPSHQVTQMGQEVILRCVPISNHLYFYWYRQILGQKVEFLVSFYNNEISEKSEIFDDQFSVERPDGSNFTLKIRSTKLEDSAMYFCASSEGYGLERDEQYFGPGTRLTVT.

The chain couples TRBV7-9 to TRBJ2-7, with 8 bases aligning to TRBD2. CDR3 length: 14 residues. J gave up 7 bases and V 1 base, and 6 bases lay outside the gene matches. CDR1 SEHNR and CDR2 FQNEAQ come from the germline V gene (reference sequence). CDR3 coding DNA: TGTGCCAGCAGCTTAGGAGGGACTAGTGGTGAGCAGTACTTC. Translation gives CASSLGGTSGEQYF.

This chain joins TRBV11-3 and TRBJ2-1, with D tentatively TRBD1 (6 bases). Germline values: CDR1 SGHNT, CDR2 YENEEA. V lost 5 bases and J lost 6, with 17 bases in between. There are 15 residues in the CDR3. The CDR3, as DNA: TGTGCCAGCAGCCCCCGGACAGATAAGGGCAATGAGCAGTTCTTC. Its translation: CASSPRTDKGNEQFF.

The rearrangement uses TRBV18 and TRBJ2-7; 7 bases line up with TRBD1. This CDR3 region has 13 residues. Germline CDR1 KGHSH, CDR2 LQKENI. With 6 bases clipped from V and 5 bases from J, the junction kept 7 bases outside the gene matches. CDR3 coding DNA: TGTGCCAGCTCCCAGGGGGTTGGGAACGAGCAGTACTTC. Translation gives CASSQGVGNEQYF.

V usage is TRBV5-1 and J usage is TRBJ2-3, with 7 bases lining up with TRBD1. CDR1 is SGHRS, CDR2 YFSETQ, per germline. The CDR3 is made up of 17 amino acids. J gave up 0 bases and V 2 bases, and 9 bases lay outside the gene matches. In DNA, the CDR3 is TGCGCCAGCAGCTTCGCTGGGACAGCCACTAGCACAGATACGCAGTATTTT. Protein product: CASSFAGTATSTDTQYF. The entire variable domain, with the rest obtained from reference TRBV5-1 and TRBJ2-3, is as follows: KAGVTQTPRYLIKTRGQQVTLSCSPISGHRSVSWYQQTPGQGLQFLFEYFSETQRNKGNFPGRFSGRQFSNSRSEMNVSTLELGDSALYLCASSFAGTATSTDTQYFGPGTRLTVL.

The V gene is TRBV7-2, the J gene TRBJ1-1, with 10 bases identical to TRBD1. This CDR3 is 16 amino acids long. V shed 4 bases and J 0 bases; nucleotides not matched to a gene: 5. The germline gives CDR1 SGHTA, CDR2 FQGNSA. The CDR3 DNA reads TGTGCCAGCAGCTATGGACAGGGGGGAGTGAACACTGAAGCTTTCTTT. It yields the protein CASSYGQGGVNTEAFF.

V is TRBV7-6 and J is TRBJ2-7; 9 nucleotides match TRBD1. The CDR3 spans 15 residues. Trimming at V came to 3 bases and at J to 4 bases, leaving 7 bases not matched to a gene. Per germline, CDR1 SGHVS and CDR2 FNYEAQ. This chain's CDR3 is CASSFMGQGGYEQYF. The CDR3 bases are TGTGCCAGCAGCTTTATGGGACAGGGCGGTTACGAGCAGTACTTC. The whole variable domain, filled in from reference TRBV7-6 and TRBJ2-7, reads GAGVSQSPRYKVTKRGQDVALRCDPISGHVSLYWYRQALGQGPEFLTYFNYEAQQDKSGLPNDRFSAERPEGSISTLTIQRTEQRDSAMYRCASSFMGQGGYEQYFGPGTRLTVT.

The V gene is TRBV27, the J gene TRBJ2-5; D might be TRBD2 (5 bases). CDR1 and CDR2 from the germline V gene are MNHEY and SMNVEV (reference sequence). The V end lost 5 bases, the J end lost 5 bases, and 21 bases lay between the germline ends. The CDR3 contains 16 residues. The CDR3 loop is CASSPEASRAGETQYF. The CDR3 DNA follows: TGTGCCAGCAGTCCCGAGGCTAGCCGAGCCGGGGAGACCCAGTACTTC.

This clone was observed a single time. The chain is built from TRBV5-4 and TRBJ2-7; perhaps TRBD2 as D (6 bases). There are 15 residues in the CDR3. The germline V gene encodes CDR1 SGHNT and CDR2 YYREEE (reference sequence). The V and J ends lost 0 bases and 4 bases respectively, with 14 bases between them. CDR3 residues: CASSLGGTGVYEQYF. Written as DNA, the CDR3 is TGTGCCAGCAGCTTGGGCGGGACGGGAGTATACGAGCAGTACTTC.